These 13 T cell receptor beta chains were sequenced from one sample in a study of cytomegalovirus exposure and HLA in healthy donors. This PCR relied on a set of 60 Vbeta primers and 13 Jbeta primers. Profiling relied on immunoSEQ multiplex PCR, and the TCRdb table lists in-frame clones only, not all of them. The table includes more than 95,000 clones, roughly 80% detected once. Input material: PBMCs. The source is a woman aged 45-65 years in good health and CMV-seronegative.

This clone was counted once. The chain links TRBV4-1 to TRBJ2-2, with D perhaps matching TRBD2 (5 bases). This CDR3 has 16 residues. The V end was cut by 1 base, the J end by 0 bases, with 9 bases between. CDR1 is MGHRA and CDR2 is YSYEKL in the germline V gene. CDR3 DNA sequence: TGCGCCAGCAGCCAAGTTCGGGGTGCGAACACCGGGGAGCTGTTTTTT. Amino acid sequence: CASSQVRGANTGELFF.

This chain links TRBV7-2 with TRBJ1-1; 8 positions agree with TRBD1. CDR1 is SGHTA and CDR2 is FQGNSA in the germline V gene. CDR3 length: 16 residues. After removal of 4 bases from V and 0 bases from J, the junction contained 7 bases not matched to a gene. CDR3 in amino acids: CASSSQTGEMNTEAFF. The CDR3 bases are TGTGCCAGCAGCTCCCAGACAGGGGAGATGAACACTGAAGCTTTCTTT.

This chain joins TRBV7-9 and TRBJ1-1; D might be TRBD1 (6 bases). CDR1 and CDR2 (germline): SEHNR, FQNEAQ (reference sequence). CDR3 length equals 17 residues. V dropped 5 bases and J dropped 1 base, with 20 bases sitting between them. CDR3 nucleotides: TGTGCCAGCAGCCCAACGCGGGGGGGCAGGGGGAACACTGAAGCTTTCTTT. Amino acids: CASSPTRGGRGNTEAFF.

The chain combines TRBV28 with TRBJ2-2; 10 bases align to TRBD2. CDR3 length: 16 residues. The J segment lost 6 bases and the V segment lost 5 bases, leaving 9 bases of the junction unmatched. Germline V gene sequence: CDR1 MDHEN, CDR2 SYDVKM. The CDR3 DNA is TGTGCCAGCAGTCATACCCTAGCGGGAGATGCCGGGGAGCTGTTTTTT. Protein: CASSHTLAGDAGELFF.

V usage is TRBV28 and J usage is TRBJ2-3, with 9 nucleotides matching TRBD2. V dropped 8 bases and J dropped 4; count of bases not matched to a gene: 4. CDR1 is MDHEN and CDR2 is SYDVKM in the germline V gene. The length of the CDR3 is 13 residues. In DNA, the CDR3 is TGTGCCAGCGGCGCGGGAGGGCCAGATACGCAGTATTTT. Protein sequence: CASGAGGPDTQYF.

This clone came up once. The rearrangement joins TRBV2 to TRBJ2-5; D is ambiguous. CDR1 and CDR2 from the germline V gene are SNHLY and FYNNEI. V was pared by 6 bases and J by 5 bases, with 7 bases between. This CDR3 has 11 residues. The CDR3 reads CASSVRETQYF. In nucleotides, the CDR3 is TGTGCCAGCAGCGTACGGGAGACCCAGTACTTC.

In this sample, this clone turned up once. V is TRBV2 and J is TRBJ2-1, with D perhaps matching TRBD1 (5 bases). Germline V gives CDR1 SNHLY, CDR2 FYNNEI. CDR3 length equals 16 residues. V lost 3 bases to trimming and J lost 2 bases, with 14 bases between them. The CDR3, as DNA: TGTGCCAGCAGTGAGCTGAGCCCAGGGCCCTACAATGAGCAGTTCTTC. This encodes CASSELSPGPYNEQFF.

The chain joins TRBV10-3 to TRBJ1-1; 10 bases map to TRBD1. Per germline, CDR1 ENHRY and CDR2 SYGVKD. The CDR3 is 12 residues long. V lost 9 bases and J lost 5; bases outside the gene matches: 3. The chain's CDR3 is CAIRQGATEAFF. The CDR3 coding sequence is TGTGCCATTCGACAGGGGGCGACTGAAGCTTTCTTT.

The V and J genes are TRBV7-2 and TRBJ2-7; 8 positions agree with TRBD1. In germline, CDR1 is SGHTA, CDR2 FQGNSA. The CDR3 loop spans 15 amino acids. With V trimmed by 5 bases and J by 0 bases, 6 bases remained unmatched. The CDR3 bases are TGTGCCAGCAGCAGCTCAGACAGGGGCTCCTACGAGCAGTACTTC. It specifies CASSSSDRGSYEQYF.

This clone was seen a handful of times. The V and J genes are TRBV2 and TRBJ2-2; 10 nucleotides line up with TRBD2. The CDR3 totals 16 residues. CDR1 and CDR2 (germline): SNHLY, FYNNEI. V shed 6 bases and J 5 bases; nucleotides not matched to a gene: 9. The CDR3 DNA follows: TGTGCCAGCAGCGCTACTAGCGGGACGGGAACCGGGGAGCTGTTTTTT. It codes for CASSATSGTGTGELFF.

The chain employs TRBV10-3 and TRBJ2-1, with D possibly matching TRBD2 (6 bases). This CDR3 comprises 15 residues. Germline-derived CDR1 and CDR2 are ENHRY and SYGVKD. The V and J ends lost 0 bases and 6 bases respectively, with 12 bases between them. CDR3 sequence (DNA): TGTGCCATCAGTGAGTCAGGCGGGGAGTTCAATGAGCAGTTCTTC. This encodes CAISESGGEFNEQFF.

The CDR3 spells CAFTGAMNTEAFF. CDR3 bases: TGTGCCTTCACAGGGGCTATGAACACTGAAGCTTTCTTT. The chain carries TRBV30 and TRBJ1-1; 7 bases align to TRBD1. This CDR3 has 13 residues. CDR1 and CDR2 (germline): GTSNPN, SVGIG (reference sequence). Losses at the gene ends were 7 bases for V and 0 bases for J; bases not matched to a gene: 5.

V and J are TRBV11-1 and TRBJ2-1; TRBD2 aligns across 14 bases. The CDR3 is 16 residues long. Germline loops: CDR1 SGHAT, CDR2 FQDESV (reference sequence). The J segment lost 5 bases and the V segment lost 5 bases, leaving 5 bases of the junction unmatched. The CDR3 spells CASSLSGLAGDNEQFF. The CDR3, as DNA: TGTGCCAGCAGCCTCTCGGGACTAGCGGGAGACAATGAGCAGTTCTTC.